This is a list of T cell receptor beta chains from one sample in a study of blood T cell repertoires in COVID-19. The repertoire was sequenced with immunoSEQ multiplex PCR; TCRdb's copy has only in-frame clones and lacks some. The sample holds roughly 110,000 clones, about 80% seen once. Specimen: peripheral blood. These receptors all stem from a woman aged 55-69 years with acute or convalescent COVID-19. The CDR3 runs from the conserved cysteine through the conserved F or W. A D gene is named only where the DNA matches it firmly. Only part of the rows carry a size: once, few, many, or a class if the clone is expanded.

CDR3aa: CASSIAGTSGYTF
CDR3nt: TGTGCCAGTAGTATAGCAGGGACATCTGGCTACACCTTC
j_gene: TRBJ1-2
d_gene: .
abundance: .
v_gene: TRBV19

CDR3aa: CASSQDGPSGGGYTF
CDR3nt: TGCGCCAGCAGCCAGGACGGACCCTCAGGGGGTGGCTACACCTTC
j_gene: TRBJ1-2
d_gene: TRBD1
abundance: .
v_gene: TRBV5-1

CDR3aa: CASSGPTSGNYEQYF
CDR3nt: TGTGCCAGCAGCGGACCGACTAGCGGGAACTACGAGCAGTACTTC
j_gene: TRBJ2-7
d_gene: TRBD2
abundance: .
v_gene: TRBV9

CDR3aa: CSASAGGNEKLFF
CDR3nt: TGCAGTGCTAGTGCCGGGGGTAATGAAAAACTGTTTTTT
j_gene: TRBJ1-4
d_gene: .
abundance: once
v_gene: TRBV20-1

CDR3aa: CAISDHLTQGDYGYTF
CDR3nt: TGTGCCATCAGTGACCACCTGACACAGGGAGACTATGGCTACACCTTC
j_gene: TRBJ1-2
d_gene: .
abundance: .
v_gene: TRBV10-3

CDR3aa: CACENRGNYGYTF
CDR3nt: TGTGCCTGCGAAAACAGGGGGAACTATGGCTACACCTTC
j_gene: TRBJ1-2
d_gene: TRBD1
abundance: .
v_gene: TRBV7-9

CDR3aa: CASSSRLGYEQYF
CDR3nt: TGTGCCAGTAGTTCCCGACTGGGCTACGAGCAGTACTTC
j_gene: TRBJ2-7
d_gene: .
abundance: few
v_gene: TRBV19

CDR3aa: CASSWTSNENGYTF
CDR3nt: TGCGCCAGCAGCTGGACTAGCAACGAGAATGGCTACACCTTC
j_gene: TRBJ1-2
d_gene: .
abundance: once
v_gene: TRBV5-1

CDR3aa: CASSLAETGRSNYGYTF
CDR3nt: TGTGCCAGCAGCTTGGCCGAGACAGGGCGCTCCAACTATGGCTACACCTTC
j_gene: TRBJ1-2
d_gene: TRBD1
abundance: .
v_gene: TRBV5-4

CDR3aa: CAISESQLGTYEQYF
CDR3nt: TGTGCCATCAGTGAGTCGCAACTAGGCACCTACGAGCAGTACTTC
j_gene: TRBJ2-7
d_gene: .
abundance: .
v_gene: TRBV10-3

CDR3aa: CASSQDRPRGIFIENIQYF
CDR3nt: TGCGCCAGCAGCCAAGATAGGCCTCGGGGGATCTTTATCGAAAACATTCAGTACTTC
j_gene: TRBJ2-4
d_gene: .
abundance: .
v_gene: TRBV4-1

CDR3aa: CASSFIAGLFQETQYF
CDR3nt: TGCGCCAGCAGCTTCATAGCGGGGTTATTCCAAGAGACCCAGTACTTC
j_gene: TRBJ2-5
d_gene: TRBD2
abundance: .
v_gene: TRBV5-1

CDR3aa: CSVEDSGAGEKLFF
CDR3nt: TGCAGCGTTGAAGATTCAGGGGCGGGTGAAAAACTGTTTTTT
j_gene: TRBJ1-4
d_gene: .
abundance: .
v_gene: TRBV29-1

CDR3aa: CASSLATAGGSTDTQYF
CDR3nt: TGCGCCAGCAGCTTGGCTACAGCGGGGGGGAGTACAGATACGCAGTATTTT
j_gene: TRBJ2-3
d_gene: TRBD2
abundance: .
v_gene: TRBV5-1

CDR3aa: CASSPSGGFSYEQYF
CDR3nt: TGTGCCAGCTCACCTAGCGGGGGGTTCTCCTACGAGCAGTACTTC
j_gene: TRBJ2-7
d_gene: TRBD2
abundance: .
v_gene: TRBV18

CDR3aa: CASSQDPSGSYGYTF
CDR3nt: TGTGCCAGCAGCCAAGATCCATCGGGAAGCTATGGCTACACCTTC
j_gene: TRBJ1-2
d_gene: .
abundance: .
v_gene: TRBV4-2

CDR3aa: CASSLSGPGSGANVLTF
CDR3nt: TGTGCCAGCTCACTTAGCGGGCCCGGCTCTGGGGCCAACGTCCTGACTTTC
j_gene: TRBJ2-6
d_gene: TRBD2
abundance: .
v_gene: TRBV18

CDR3aa: CAISERDITGELFF
CDR3nt: TGTGCCATCAGTGAACGGGACATTACCGGGGAGCTGTTTTTT
j_gene: TRBJ2-2
d_gene: .
abundance: .
v_gene: TRBV10-3

CDR3aa: CASSQVAGTGRWEQYF
CDR3nt: TGCGCCAGCAGCCAAGTAGCCGGGACAGGGAGGTGGGAGCAGTACTTC
j_gene: TRBJ2-7
d_gene: TRBD1
abundance: .
v_gene: TRBV4-1

CDR3aa: CASSLYQESEQYF
CDR3nt: TGTGCCAGCAGCTTGTATCAGGAATCCGAGCAGTACTTC
j_gene: TRBJ2-7
d_gene: .
abundance: once
v_gene: TRBV5-6

CDR3aa: CALGGERHEQYF
CDR3nt: TGTGCCCTGGGAGGGGAGAGGCACGAGCAGTACTTC
j_gene: TRBJ2-7
d_gene: TRBD2
abundance: few
v_gene: TRBV24-1

CDR3aa: CASSLWIRYNSHNEQFF
CDR3nt: TGTGCCAGCAGTTTATGGATTAGGTATAACAGCCACAATGAGCAGTTCTTC
j_gene: TRBJ2-1
d_gene: .
abundance: .
v_gene: TRBV28

CDR3aa: CASSIRGSLNTEAFF
CDR3nt: TGTGCCAGTAGTATTAGGGGTTCCTTGAACACTGAAGCTTTCTTT
j_gene: TRBJ1-1
d_gene: .
abundance: .
v_gene: TRBV19

CDR3aa: CASTLAGGRNEQFF
CDR3nt: TGTGCCAGCACCCTAGCGGGGGGGCGGAATGAGCAGTTCTTC
j_gene: TRBJ2-1
d_gene: TRBD2
abundance: few
v_gene: TRBV6-5

CDR3aa: CASSFGPGANTGELFF
CDR3nt: TGTGCCAGCAGTTTTGGTCCAGGGGCGAACACCGGGGAGCTGTTTTTT
j_gene: TRBJ2-2
d_gene: .
abundance: many
v_gene: TRBV28

CDR3aa: CATSKKGGAEDTQYF
CDR3nt: TGTGCCACCAGCAAAAAAGGAGGGGCAGAGGATACGCAGTATTTT
j_gene: TRBJ2-3
d_gene: .
abundance: once
v_gene: TRBV15

CDR3aa: CASSFSTGKPQHF
CDR3nt: TGTGCCAGCAGTTTCTCGACAGGAAAGCCCCAGCATTTT
j_gene: TRBJ1-5
d_gene: .
abundance: .
v_gene: TRBV6-5

CDR3aa: CASSYGTGFFNEQFF
CDR3nt: TGTGCCAGCAGCTACGGGACAGGGTTTTTCAATGAGCAGTTCTTC
j_gene: TRBJ2-1
d_gene: TRBD1
abundance: .
v_gene: TRBV7-9

CDR3aa: CASRRGRALTGELFF
CDR3nt: TGTGCCAGCAGGCGCGGGAGGGCCTTAACCGGGGAGCTGTTTTTT
j_gene: TRBJ2-2
d_gene: TRBD2
abundance: .
v_gene: TRBV28

CDR3aa: CASSYEGAGGYTF
CDR3nt: TGTGCCAGCAGTTATGAGGGAGCGGGCGGCTACACCTTC
j_gene: TRBJ1-2
d_gene: .
abundance: once
v_gene: TRBV6-5

CDR3aa: CASSLISGGDTQYF
CDR3nt: TGTGCCAGCAGCTTAATTTCGGGAGGAGATACGCAGTATTTT
j_gene: TRBJ2-3
d_gene: TRBD2
abundance: .
v_gene: TRBV7-9

CDR3aa: CASSYSSQGLRGRALHF
CDR3nt: TGTGCCAGCAGTTACTCGAGCCAGGGCCTTCGTGGGAGGGCCCTCCACTTT
j_gene: TRBJ1-6
d_gene: .
abundance: .
v_gene: TRBV6-2/TRBV6-3